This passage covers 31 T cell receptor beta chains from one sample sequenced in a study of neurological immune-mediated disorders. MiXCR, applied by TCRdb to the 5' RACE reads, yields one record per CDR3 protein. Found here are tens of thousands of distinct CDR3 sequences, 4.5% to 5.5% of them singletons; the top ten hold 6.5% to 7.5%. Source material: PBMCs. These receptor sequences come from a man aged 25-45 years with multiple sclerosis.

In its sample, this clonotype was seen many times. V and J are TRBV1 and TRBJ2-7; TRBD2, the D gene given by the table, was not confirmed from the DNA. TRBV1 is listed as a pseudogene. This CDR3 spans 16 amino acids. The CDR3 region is CTSSHLTSGDPLEQYF. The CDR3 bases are TGCACCAGCAGCCACCTCACTAGCGGGGACCCCCTCGAGCAGTACTTC.

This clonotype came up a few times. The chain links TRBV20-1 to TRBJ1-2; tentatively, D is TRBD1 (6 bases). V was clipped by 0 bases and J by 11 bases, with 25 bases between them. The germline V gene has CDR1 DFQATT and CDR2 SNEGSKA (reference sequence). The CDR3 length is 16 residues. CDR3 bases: TGCAGTGCTAGAGATGTGGGGTTTACTTCTGGGGGCGAATACACCTTC. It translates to CSARDVGFTSGGEYTF.

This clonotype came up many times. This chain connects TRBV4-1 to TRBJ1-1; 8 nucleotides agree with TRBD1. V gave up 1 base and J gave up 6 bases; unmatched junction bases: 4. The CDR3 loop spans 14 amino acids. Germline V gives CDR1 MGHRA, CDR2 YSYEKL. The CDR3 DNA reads TGCGCCAGCAGCCAAGCCACAGGGGGAGCTGAAGCTTTCTTT. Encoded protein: CASSQATGGAEAFF.

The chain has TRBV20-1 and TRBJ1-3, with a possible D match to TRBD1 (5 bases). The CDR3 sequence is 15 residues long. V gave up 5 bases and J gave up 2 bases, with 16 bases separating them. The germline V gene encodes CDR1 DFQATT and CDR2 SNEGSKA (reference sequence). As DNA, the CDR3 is TGCAGTGCTGCCCAACCGACAGCCACTGGAAACACCATATATTTT. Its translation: CSAAQPTATGNTIYF.

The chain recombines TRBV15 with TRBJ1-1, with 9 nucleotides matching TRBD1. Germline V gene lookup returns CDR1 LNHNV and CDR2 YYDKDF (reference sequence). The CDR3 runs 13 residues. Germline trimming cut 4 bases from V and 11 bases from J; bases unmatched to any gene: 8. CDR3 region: CATSTHRTGVAFF. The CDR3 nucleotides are TGTGCCACCAGCACCCACCGGACAGGGGTGGCTTTCTTT.

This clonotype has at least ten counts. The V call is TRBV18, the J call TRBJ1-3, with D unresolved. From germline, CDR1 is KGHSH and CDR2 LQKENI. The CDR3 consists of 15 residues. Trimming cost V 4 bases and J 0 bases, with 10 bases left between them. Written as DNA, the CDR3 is TGTGCCAGCTCACAAACCGGGCGCTCTGGAAACACCATATATTTT. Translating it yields CASSQTGRSGNTIYF. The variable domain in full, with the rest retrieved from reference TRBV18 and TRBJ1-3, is NAGVMQNPRHLVRRRGQEARLRCSPMKGHSHVYWYRQLPEEGLKFMVYLQKENIIDESGMPKERFSAEFPKEGPSILRIQQVVRGDSAAYFCASSQTGRSGNTIYFGEGSWLTVV.

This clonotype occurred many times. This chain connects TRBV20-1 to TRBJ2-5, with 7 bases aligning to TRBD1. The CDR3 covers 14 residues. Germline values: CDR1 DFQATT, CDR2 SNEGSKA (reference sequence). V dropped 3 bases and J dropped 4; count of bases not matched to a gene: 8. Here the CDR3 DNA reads TGCAGTGCTAGCGGCGCCAGGGGGTCAGAGACCCAGTACTTC. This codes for CSASGARGSETQYF.

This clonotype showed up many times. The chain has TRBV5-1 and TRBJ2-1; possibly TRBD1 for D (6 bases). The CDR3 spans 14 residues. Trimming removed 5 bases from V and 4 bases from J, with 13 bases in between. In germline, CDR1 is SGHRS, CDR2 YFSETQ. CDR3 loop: CASRGHKDYNEQFF. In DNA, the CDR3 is TGCGCCAGCAGGGGACACAAAGATTACAATGAGCAGTTCTTC. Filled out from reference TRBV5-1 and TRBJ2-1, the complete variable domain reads KAGVTQTPRYLIKTRGQQVTLSCSPISGHRSVSWYQQTPGQGLQFLFEYFSETQRNKGNFPGRFSGRQFSNSRSEMNVSTLELGDSALYLCASRGHKDYNEQFFGPGTRLTVL.

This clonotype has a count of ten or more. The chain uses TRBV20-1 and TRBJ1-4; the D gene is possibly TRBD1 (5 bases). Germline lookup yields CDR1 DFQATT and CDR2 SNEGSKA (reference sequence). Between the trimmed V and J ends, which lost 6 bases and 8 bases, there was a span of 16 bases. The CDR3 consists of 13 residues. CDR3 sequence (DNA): TGCAGTGCGAGGGACCCCGCGGGAGAAAAACTGTTTTTT. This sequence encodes CSARDPAGEKLFF.

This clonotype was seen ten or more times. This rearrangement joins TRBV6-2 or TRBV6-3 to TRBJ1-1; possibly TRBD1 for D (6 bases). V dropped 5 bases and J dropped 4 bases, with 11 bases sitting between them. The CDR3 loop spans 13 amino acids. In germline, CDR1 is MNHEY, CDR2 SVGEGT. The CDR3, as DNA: TGTGCCAGCAGTACGACAGGAAGCACTGAAGCTTTCTTT. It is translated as CASSTTGSTEAFF.

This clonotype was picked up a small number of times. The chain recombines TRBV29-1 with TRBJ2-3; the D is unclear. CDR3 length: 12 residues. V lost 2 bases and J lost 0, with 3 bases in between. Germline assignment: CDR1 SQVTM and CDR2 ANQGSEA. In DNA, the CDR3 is TGCAGCGTTGAAACTAGCACAGATACGCAGTATTTT. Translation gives CSVETSTDTQYF.

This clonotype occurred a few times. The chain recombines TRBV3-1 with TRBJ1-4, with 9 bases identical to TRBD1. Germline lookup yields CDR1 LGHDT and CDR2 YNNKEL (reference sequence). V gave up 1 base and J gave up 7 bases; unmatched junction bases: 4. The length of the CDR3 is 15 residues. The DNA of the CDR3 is TGTGCCAGCAGCCAAGGAGGGACAGGGCCTGAAAAACTGTTTTTT. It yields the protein CASSQGGTGPEKLFF.

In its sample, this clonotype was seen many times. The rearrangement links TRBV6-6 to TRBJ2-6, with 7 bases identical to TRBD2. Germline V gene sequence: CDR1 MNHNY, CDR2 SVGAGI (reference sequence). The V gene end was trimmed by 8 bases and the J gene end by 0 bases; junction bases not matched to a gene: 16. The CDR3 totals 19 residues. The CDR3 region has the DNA TGTGCCAGCTCTCACGGGGGGATACGCCGGGCCTCTGGGGCCAACGTCCTGACTTTC. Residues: CASSHGGIRRASGANVLTF.

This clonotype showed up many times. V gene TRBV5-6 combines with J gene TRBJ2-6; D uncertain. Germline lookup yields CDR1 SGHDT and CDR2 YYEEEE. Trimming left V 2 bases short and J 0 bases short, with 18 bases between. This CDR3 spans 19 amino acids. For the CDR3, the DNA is TGTGCCAGCAGCTTTAGAGATCCACCGGACCTCTCTGGGGCCAACGTCCTGACTTTC. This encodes CASSFRDPPDLSGANVLTF.

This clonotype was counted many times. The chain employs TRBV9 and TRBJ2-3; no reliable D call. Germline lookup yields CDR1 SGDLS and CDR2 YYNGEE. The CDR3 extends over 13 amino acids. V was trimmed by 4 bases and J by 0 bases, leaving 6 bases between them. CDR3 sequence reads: CASSFRSTDTQYF. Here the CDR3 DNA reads TGTGCCAGCAGCTTCAGAAGCACAGATACGCAGTATTTT.

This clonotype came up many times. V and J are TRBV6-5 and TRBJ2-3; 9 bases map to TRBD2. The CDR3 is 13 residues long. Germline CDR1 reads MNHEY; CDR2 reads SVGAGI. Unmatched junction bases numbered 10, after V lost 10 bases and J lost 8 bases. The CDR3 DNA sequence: TGTGCCACCAAAAGGCCAGCGGGGGGTACGCAGTATTTT. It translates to CATKRPAGGTQYF.

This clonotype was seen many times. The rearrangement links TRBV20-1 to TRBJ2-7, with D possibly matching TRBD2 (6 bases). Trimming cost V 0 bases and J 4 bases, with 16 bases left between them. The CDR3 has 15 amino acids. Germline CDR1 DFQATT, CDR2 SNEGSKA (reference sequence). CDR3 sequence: CSAREGAGPSYEQYF. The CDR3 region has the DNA TGCAGTGCTAGAGAGGGAGCGGGCCCCTCATACGAGCAGTACTTC.

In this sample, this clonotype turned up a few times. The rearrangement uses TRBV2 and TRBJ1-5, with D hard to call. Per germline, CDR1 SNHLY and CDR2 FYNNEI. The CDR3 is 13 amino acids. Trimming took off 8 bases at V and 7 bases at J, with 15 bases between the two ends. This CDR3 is CASGHRDLQPQHF. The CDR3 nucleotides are TGTGCCAGCGGGCATCGGGATTTGCAGCCCCAGCATTTT. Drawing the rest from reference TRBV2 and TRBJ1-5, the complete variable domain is EPEVTQTPSHQVTQMGQEVILRCVPISNHLYFYWYRQILGQKVEFLVSFYNNEISEKSEIFDDQFSVERPDGSNFTLKIRSTKLEDSAMYFCASGHRDLQPQHFGDGTRLSIL.

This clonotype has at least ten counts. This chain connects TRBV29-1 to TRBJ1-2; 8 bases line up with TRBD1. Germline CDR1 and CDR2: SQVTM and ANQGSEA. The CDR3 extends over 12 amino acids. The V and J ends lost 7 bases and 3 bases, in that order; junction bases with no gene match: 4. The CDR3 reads CSAQGADYGYTF. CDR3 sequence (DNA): TGCAGCGCTCAGGGGGCGGACTATGGCTACACCTTC.

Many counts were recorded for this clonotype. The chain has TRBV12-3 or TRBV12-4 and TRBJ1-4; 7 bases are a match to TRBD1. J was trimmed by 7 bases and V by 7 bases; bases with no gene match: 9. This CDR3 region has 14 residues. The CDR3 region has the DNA TGTGCCAGCACTCTGGACAGGAGGGGTGAAAAACTGTTTTTT. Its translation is CASTLDRRGEKLFF.

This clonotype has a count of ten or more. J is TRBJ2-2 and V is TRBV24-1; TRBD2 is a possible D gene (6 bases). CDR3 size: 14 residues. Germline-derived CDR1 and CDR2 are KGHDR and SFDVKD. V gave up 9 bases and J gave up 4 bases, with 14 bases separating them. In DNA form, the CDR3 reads TGTGCCACCCGGGACTGGTCGGGCACCGGGGAGCTGTTTTTT. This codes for CATRDWSGTGELFF.

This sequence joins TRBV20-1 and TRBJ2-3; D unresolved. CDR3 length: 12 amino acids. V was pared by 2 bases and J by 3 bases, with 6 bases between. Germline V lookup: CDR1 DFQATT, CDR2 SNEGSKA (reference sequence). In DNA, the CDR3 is TGCAGTGCTAGAAATCCAACAGATACGCAGTATTTT. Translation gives CSARNPTDTQYF.

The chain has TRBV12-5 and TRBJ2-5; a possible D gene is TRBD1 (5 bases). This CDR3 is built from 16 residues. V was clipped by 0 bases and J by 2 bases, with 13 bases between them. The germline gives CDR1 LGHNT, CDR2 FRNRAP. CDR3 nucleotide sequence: TGTGCTAGTGGTTTGGTTCCCAGACAGTGTCAAGAGACCCAGTACTTC. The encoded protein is CASGLVPRQCQETQYF.

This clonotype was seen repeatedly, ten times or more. This chain's CDR3 is CATSQHRGAEEKLFF. The DNA of the CDR3 is TGTGCCACCAGCCAACATCGGGGAGCGGAAGAAAAACTGTTTTTT. The chain recombines TRBV15 with TRBJ1-4; D gene uncertain. The V end was cut by 5 bases, the J end by 8 bases, with 18 bases between. CDR1 and CDR2 (germline): LNHNV, YYDKDF (reference sequence). The CDR3 sequence is 15 residues long. Drawing the rest from reference TRBV15 and TRBJ1-4, the complete variable domain is DAMVIQNPRYQVTQFGKPVTLSCSQTLNHNVMYWYQQKSSQAPKLLFHYYDKDFNNEADTPDNFQSRRPNTSFCFLDIRSPGLGDTAMYLCATSQHRGAEEKLFFGSGTQLSVL.

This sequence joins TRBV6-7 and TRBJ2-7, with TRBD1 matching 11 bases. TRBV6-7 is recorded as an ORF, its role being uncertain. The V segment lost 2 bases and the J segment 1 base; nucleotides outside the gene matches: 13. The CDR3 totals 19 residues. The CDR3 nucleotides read TGTGCCAGCAGTTACCCCCGGTCCCGGGACAGGGGGATTTCCTACGAGCAGTACGTC. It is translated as CASSYPRSRDRGISYEQYV.

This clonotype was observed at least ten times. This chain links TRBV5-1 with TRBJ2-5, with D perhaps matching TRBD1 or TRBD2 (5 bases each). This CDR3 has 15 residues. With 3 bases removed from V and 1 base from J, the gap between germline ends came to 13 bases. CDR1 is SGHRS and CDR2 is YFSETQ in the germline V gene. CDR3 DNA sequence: TGCGCCAGCAGCTACCGGGGACGGCTCCAAGAGACCCAGTACTTC. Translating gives CASSYRGRLQETQYF.

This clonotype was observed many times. The CDR3 coding sequence is TGTGCCAGCAGCTCCCACGGACTAGCGGGGGGGCGGAATGAGCAGTTCTTC. This translates into CASSSHGLAGGRNEQFF. This rearrangement joins TRBV7-2 to TRBJ2-1, with 15 bases lining up with TRBD2. The trim removed 4 bases at V and 7 bases at J, leaving 8 bases unmatched. Germline-derived CDR1 and CDR2 are SGHTA and FQGNSA. The CDR3 spans 17 residues.

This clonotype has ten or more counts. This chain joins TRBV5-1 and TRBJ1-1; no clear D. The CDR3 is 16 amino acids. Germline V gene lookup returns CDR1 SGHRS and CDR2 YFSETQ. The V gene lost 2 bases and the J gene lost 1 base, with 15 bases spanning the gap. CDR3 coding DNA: TGCGCCAGCAGCTTAAGGACGGCCGCTACGAACACTGAAGCTTTCTTT. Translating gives CASSLRTAATNTEAFF.

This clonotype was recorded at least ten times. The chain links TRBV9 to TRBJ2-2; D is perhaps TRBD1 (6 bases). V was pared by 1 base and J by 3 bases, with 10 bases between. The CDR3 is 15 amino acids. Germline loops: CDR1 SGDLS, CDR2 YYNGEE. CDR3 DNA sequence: TGTGCCAGCAGCGTAACAGGGCGAGACACCGGGGAGCTGTTTTTT. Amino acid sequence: CASSVTGRDTGELFF.

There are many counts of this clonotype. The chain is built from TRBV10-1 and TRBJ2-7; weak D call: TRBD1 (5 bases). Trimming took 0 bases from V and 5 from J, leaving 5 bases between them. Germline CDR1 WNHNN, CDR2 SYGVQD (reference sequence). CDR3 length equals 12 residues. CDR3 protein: CASSESGHEQYF. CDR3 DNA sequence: TGCGCCAGCAGTGAGTCGGGGCACGAGCAGTACTTC.

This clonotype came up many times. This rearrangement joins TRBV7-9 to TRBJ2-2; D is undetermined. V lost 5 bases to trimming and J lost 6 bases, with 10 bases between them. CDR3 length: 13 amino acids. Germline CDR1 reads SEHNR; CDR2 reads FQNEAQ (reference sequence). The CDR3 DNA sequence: TGTGCCAGCAGCGATCGGGCACCCGGGGAGCTGTTTTTT. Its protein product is CASSDRAPGELFF.